The source of this TCR beta chain is a study of blood T cell repertoires in COVID-19. Study in general: Acute-phase and convalescent COVID-19 samples originated in the United States, Italy and Spain.

In germline, CDR1 is SGDLS, CDR2 YYNGEE. Deletions cut 4 bases from V and 8 bases from J, with 15 bases between. CDR3 length: 13 residues. Under the authors' procedure: For nucleated cells, counts were estimated from reference gene primer amplification. The method was immunoSEQ multiplex PCR; TCRdb's version includes in-frame clones alone and lacks a portion of them. That table furnishes V, J and clone size, whereas the DNA furnished D and trimming. The table records 200,000 to 250,000 clones, 87% of them present only once. Participant ages covered roughly 18 to 89 years across 25 or so US areas. Cohort allocation depended upon clinical history that participants reported.

This sequence originates from a man aged 30 to 45 in a cohort exposed to, infected with or recovered from COVID-19 (not recorded which). The chain is built from TRBV9 and TRBJ1-1; no clear D. Sequencing input: PBMCs or T cells enriched from blood (not recorded which). CDR3 loop: CASSPLQAQEAFF. The CDR3 coding sequence is TGTGCCAGCAGCCCCCTCCAGGCTCAAGAAGCTTTCTTT.